This T cell receptor beta chain was obtained from a study of CD8 T cells in Susac syndrome. TEMRA cells were enriched by FACS, while CD8+ and CD4+ T cells were obtained through a negative isolation that was performed magnetically. Random hexamers primed reverse transcription of about 0.45 to 1 ug RNA. Amplification of TCR beta CDR3 across 54 Vbeta and 13 Jbeta was performed with immunoSEQ multiplex PCR. TCRdb re-derived calls from the immunoSEQ multiplex PCR reads in MiXCR, one entry per CDR3 protein. The data hold about 430,000 distinct CDR3 sequences, with about 85% observed a single time. CDR3 length: 15 residues. Germline loops: CDR1 SNHLY, CDR2 FYNNEI. V shed 3 bases, J shed 8 bases, and the junction held 4 bases outside the gene matches.

The V gene is TRBV2, the J gene TRBJ2-1; 13 positions match TRBD2. The receptor was isolated from a human donor with multiple sclerosis. Material for sequencing was CD8+ T cells from PBMCs. DNA of the CDR3: TGTGCCAGCAGTGAGACTAGCGGGAGGATTGATGAGCAGTTCTTC. As protein: CASSETSGRIDEQFF.